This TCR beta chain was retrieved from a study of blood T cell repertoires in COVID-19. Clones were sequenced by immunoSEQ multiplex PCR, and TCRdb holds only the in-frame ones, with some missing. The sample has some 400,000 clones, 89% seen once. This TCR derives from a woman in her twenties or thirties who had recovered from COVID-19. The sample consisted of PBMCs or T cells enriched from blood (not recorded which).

In DNA, the CDR3 is TGTGCCATCAGTGAGGGCCAACTGAACACTGAAGCTTTCTTT. Protein sequence: CAISEGQLNTEAFF. This chain uses TRBV10-3 with TRBJ1-1, with unresolved D. V was pared by 2 bases and J by 0 bases, with 7 bases between. CDR1 and CDR2 (germline): ENHRY, SYGVKD. This CDR3 is 14 amino acids long.